This T cell receptor beta chain was observed in a study of cytomegalovirus exposure and HLA in healthy donors. Primers for the PCR totalled 60 Vbeta and 13 Jbeta. The repertoire was sequenced with immunoSEQ multiplex PCR; TCRdb's copy has only in-frame clones and lacks some. The sample lists around 120,000 clones; more than 70% were seen once. J gave up 1 base and V 2 bases, and 3 bases lay outside the gene matches. The germline gives CDR1 GTSNPN, CDR2 SVGIG (reference sequence). There are 14 residues in the CDR3. Each of the donors was a healthy bone marrow donor. The receptor was isolated from a woman aged 50 to 60 in good health and CMV-seropositive. The rearrangement uses TRBV30 and TRBJ1-1; 8 bases match TRBD1. Sequencing used PBMCs. CDR3: CAWSRDRWNTEAFF. The CDR3 DNA reads as TGTGCCTGGAGTAGGGACAGGTGGAACACTGAAGCTTTCTTT.